This entry lists 6 T cell receptor beta chains sequenced from one sample in a study of blood T cells in healthy people across ages. It was with a sample-barcoded 5' primer and a J-beta primer mix that a second PCR of roughly 7 to 12 cycles was run. TCRdb reprocessed the 5' RACE reads with MiXCR, giving one entry per CDR3 protein. The sample lists about 1,400,000 distinct CDR3 sequences; almost 60% were seen once. The sample consisted of blood. These receptors came from a man in his late teens or twenties in good health.

This sequence joins TRBV27 and TRBJ2-1; D ambiguous. There are 12 residues in the CDR3. V was trimmed by 3 bases and J by 9 bases, leaving 9 bases between them. CDR1 MNHEY and CDR2 SMNVEV come from the germline V gene (reference sequence). CDR3 in amino acids: CASSLGYAEQFF. The CDR3 region has the DNA TGTGCCAGCAGTTTGGGGTACGCTGAGCAGTTCTTC.

The genes are TRBV6-5 and TRBJ1-1; D possibly corresponds to TRBD1 (6 bases). The germline V gene has CDR1 MNHEY and CDR2 SVGAGI. The V gene lost 3 bases and the J gene lost 0 bases, with 14 bases spanning the gap. This CDR3 is built from 16 residues. In nucleotides, the CDR3 is TGTGCCAGCAGTTATGGGATGGGGGGGCTGAACACTGAAGCTTTCTTT. Encoded protein: CASSYGMGGLNTEAFF.

This rearrangement joins TRBV28 to TRBJ2-3; D perhaps matches TRBD2 (6 bases). Germline V lookup: CDR1 MDHEN, CDR2 SYDVKM. With 5 bases removed from V and 10 bases from J, the gap between germline ends came to 22 bases. This CDR3 comprises 15 residues. The CDR3 sequence: CASSPGTSSWEAQYF. Here the CDR3 DNA reads TGTGCCAGCAGTCCCGGGACTTCTTCCTGGGAGGCGCAGTATTTT.

The chain is built from TRBV3-1 and TRBJ2-4; D is possibly TRBD2 (5 bases). Germline assignment: CDR1 LGHDT and CDR2 YNNKEL (reference sequence). The V and J ends lost 4 bases and 3 bases respectively, with 19 bases between them. There are 17 residues in the CDR3. This CDR3 is CASSPPRGSAGKNIQYF. The CDR3 DNA sequence: TGTGCCAGCAGCCCCCCACGTGGTTCCGCGGGCAAAAACATTCAGTACTTC.

In this sample, this clonotype turned up once. The gene calls are TRBV6-2 or TRBV6-3 and TRBJ2-4; 7 nucleotides align to TRBD1. The CDR3 runs 14 residues. Germline assignment: CDR1 MNHEY and CDR2 SVGEGT. Unmatched junction bases numbered 16, after V lost 7 bases and J lost 13 bases. DNA for the CDR3: TGTGCCAGCAAAGATACCGGGACAGACTACGGGCAGTACTTC. Translated, it gives CASKDTGTDYGQYF.

This clonotype was found many times. The junction departs from germline at one end; a sequencing error may be responsible. The rearrangement links TRBV5-1 to TRBJ2-7; 7 nucleotides match TRBD2. CDR3 length equals 14 residues. The germline V gene has CDR1 SGHRS and CDR2 YFSETQ. CDR3 protein: CASSLGSGPYEQYF. The CDR3 nucleotides read TGTGCCAGCAGTTTAGGTAGCGGGCCCTACGAGCAGTACTTC.